This T cell receptor (beta chain) comes out of a study of blood T cell repertoires in COVID-19. Background on the study: Samples came from the United States, Italy and Spain, spanning acute and convalescent COVID-19.

The CDR3 extends over 15 amino acids. Trimming pared 4 bases from V and 7 bases from J, leaving 19 bases between. CDR1 and CDR2 from the germline V gene are LNHDA and SQIVND (reference sequence). Authors' data handling: Reference gene primer amplification yielded estimated nucleated cell counts. Assay: immunoSEQ multiplex PCR; the TCRdb copy retains only in-frame clones and omits some. D and trimming come from the DNA, and the V and J calls and clone size come from that table. The sample has about 280,000 clones, 70% to 90% seen once. This receptor was obtained from a man between 18 and 35 years old with active or convalescent COVID-19. Sequenced sample: peripheral blood. The genes are TRBV19 and TRBJ1-2; TRBD1 is a possible D gene (5 bases). The CDR3 is CASSTPRRGVPGYTF. CDR3 nucleotides: TGTGCCAGTAGTACCCCCCGCCGGGGGGTCCCTGGCTACACCTTC.